One sample yielded the 26 T cell receptor beta chains listed below, sequenced in a study of blood T cell repertoires in COVID-19. Method: immunoSEQ multiplex PCR; TCRdb's copy keeps in-frame clones and lacks some. The sample records more than 250,000 clones, around 87% being singletons. Sequencing was done on a sample of peripheral blood. These receptors were obtained from a man between 45 and 60 years old with active or convalescent COVID-19.

The genes are TRBV2 and TRBJ1-4; 7 bases agree with TRBD1. The germline CDR1 and CDR2 sequences are SNHLY and FYNNEI. V trimming: 6 bases; J trimming: 4 bases; junction bases outside the gene matches: 5. This CDR3 has 14 amino acids. The CDR3 region has the DNA TGTGCCAGCAGGGAGGGGGCGCTTAATGAAAAACTGTTTTTT. Translation gives CASREGALNEKLFF.

The chain employs TRBV7-9 and TRBJ1-4, with a weak D call TRBD1 (6 bases). Per the germline V gene, CDR1 is SEHNR and CDR2 is FQNEAQ (reference sequence). Trimming took off 5 bases at V and 3 bases at J, with 13 bases between the two ends. The CDR3 runs to 15 residues. CDR3 bases: TGTGCCAGCAGCCCTCCGACAGGTTCTAATGAAAAACTGTTTTTT. It encodes CASSPPTGSNEKLFF. The full variable domain, with the rest looked up from reference TRBV7-9 and TRBJ1-4, is DTGVSQNPRHKITKRGQNVTFRCDPISEHNRLYWYRQTLGQGPEFLTYFQNEAQLEKSRLLSDRFSAERPKGSFSTLEIQRTEQGDSAMYLCASSPPTGSNEKLFFGSGTQLSVL.

This sequence joins TRBV6-6 and TRBJ1-5; a possible D gene is TRBD1 (5 bases). Germline V gene sequence: CDR1 MNHNY, CDR2 SVGAGI (reference sequence). Trimming removed 6 bases from V and 3 bases from J, with 9 bases in between. The CDR3 loop spans 13 amino acids. CDR3 bases: TGTGCCAGCAGCAGACAGTTCAATCAGCCCCAGCATTTT. Its translation: CASSRQFNQPQHF.

The V and J genes are TRBV20-1 and TRBJ2-5; a possible D gene is TRBD1 (6 bases). The germline V gene has CDR1 DFQATT and CDR2 SNEGSKA (reference sequence). Trimming left V 2 bases short and J 5 bases short, with 6 bases between. The CDR3 loop spans 11 amino acids. The chain's CDR3 is CSARRGETQYF. The CDR3, as DNA: TGCAGTGCTAGAAGGGGGGAGACCCAGTACTTC.

This clone came up once. The genes are TRBV6-5 and TRBJ1-2, with TRBD1 identical over 9 bases. The CDR3 covers 11 residues. Germline CDR1 is MNHEY and CDR2 is SVGAGI. Trimming cost V 9 bases and J 13 bases; bases outside gene matches: 9. The CDR3 DNA follows: TGTGCCAGTTCGGGGGACAGGGCTCTCACCTTC. Amino acids: CASSGDRALTF.

For the CDR3, the DNA is TGTGCCACCAGTGATTCCGACAGCCAAGAGACCCAGTACTTC. It codes for CATSDSDSQETQYF. The chain carries TRBV24-1 and TRBJ2-5; TRBD1 might be the D (5 bases). The CDR3 covers 14 residues. In germline, CDR1 is KGHDR, CDR2 SFDVKD. V lost 2 bases to trimming and J lost 1 base, with 7 bases between them.

The chain joins TRBV11-2 to TRBJ2-2, with TRBD2 matching 11 bases. V shed 5 bases, J shed 5 bases, and the junction held 4 bases outside the gene matches. The CDR3 is 15 amino acids. The germline V gene encodes CDR1 SGHAT and CDR2 FQNNGV. CDR3 DNA: TGTGCCAGCAGCGGGACTAGCGGTGGGACCGGGGAGCTGTTTTTT. This sequence encodes CASSGTSGGTGELFF.

This chain uses TRBV3-1 (or the pseudogene TRBV3-2) with TRBJ2-1; 12 bases fit TRBD2. Looked up from germline, CDR1 is LGHDT and CDR2 is YNNKEL (reference sequence). After removal of 1 base from V and 10 bases from J, the junction contained 5 bases not matched to a gene. This CDR3 spans 15 amino acids. This chain's CDR3 is CASSQVWTSGNEQFF. The CDR3 bases are TGTGCCAGCAGCCAAGTCTGGACTAGCGGGAACGAGCAGTTCTTC.

This clone was recorded only once. This chain joins TRBV7-9 and TRBJ1-4; TRBD1 aligns across 7 bases. The V gene's germline CDR1 is SEHNR and CDR2 FQNEAQ (reference sequence). This CDR3 spans 14 amino acids. With 5 bases clipped from V and 8 bases from J, the junction kept 8 bases outside the gene matches. The CDR3 nucleotides read TGTGCCAGCAGCCCCGGGACAGCCCGAGAAAAACTGTTTTTT. Translation: CASSPGTAREKLFF.

This clone appeared once. V is TRBV3-1 (or the pseudogene TRBV3-2) and J is TRBJ1-6; the D gene is possibly TRBD1 (6 bases). Looked up from germline, CDR1 is LGHDT and CDR2 is YNNKEL (reference sequence). Deletions cut 3 bases from V and 6 bases from J, with 15 bases between. The CDR3 sequence is 16 residues long. CDR3 nucleotide sequence: TGTGCCAGCAGCCAGGGGCAGGGGCGATTTAATTCACCCCTCCACTTT. It translates to CASSQGQGRFNSPLHF.

J is TRBJ2-5 and V is TRBV7-3; D might be TRBD2 (5 bases). Germline V gives CDR1 SGHTA, CDR2 FQGTGA. Deletions cut 1 base from V and 5 bases from J, with 14 bases between. This CDR3 spans 15 amino acids. The CDR3 DNA sequence: TGTGCCAGCAGCTTAAGGTCTTCTAGGGAGGAGACCCAGTACTTC. Its protein product is CASSLRSSREETQYF.

This clone was counted only a few times. The J gene is TRBJ1-1, the V gene TRBV29-1; 8 bases agree with TRBD1. The V and J ends lost 4 bases and 7 bases, in that order; junction bases with no gene match: 8. The CDR3 is made up of 13 amino acids. CDR1 is SQVTM and CDR2 is ANQGSEA in the germline V gene. CDR3 sequence reads: CSVVGQGGFEAFF. In DNA, the CDR3 is TGCAGCGTTGTCGGACAGGGAGGATTTGAAGCTTTCTTT.

The chain has TRBV5-4 and TRBJ2-5; D is possibly TRBD2 (7 bases). V dropped 0 bases and J dropped 6 bases, with 15 bases sitting between them. The CDR3 covers 15 residues. The germline gives CDR1 SGHNT, CDR2 YYREEE (reference sequence). The CDR3 reads CASSLDGGGQQTQYF. The CDR3, as DNA: TGTGCCAGCAGCTTGGATGGGGGGGGCCAGCAGACCCAGTACTTC.

The chain links TRBV29-1 to TRBJ1-1; D is possibly TRBD1 (6 bases). The germline V gene encodes CDR1 SQVTM and CDR2 ANQGSEA. The length of the CDR3 is 12 residues. The V and J ends lost 4 bases and 4 bases respectively, with 10 bases between them. CDR3 sequence: CSVAAGATEAFF. In DNA, the CDR3 is TGCAGCGTTGCGGCGGGGGCCACTGAAGCTTTCTTT.

The V call is TRBV28, the J call TRBJ2-7, with D possibly matching TRBD1 (6 bases). The CDR3 has 14 residues. Germline CDR1 is MDHEN and CDR2 is SYDVKM. V lost 3 bases, J lost 6 bases, and 15 bases lay in between. Here the CDR3 DNA reads TGTGCCAGCAGTTTCCTCGGGGACACACGCGAGCAGTACTTC. It is translated as CASSFLGDTREQYF.

V and J are TRBV24-1 and TRBJ2-7; 7 bases agree with TRBD1. The CDR3 spans 13 residues. Germline V gene sequence: CDR1 KGHDR, CDR2 SFDVKD. The junction had 4 bases not matched to a gene; V was cut back by 4 bases and J by 5 bases. The CDR3 loop is CATSERGRNEQYF. CDR3 nucleotide sequence: TGTGCCACCAGTGAGAGGGGGCGGAACGAGCAGTACTTC.

The CDR3 coding sequence is TGTGCCAGCAGTTTAAATCGGAGAGCGTACACCGGGGAGCTGTTTTTT. This translates into CASSLNRRAYTGELFF. The V and J genes are TRBV28 and TRBJ2-2, with D hard to call. Looked up from germline, CDR1 is MDHEN and CDR2 is SYDVKM. Trimming removed 2 bases at V and 3 bases at J, with 13 bases between. This CDR3 spans 16 amino acids.

The rearrangement links TRBV5-4 to TRBJ2-5; TRBD1 matches at 10 bases. Trimming at V came to 4 bases and at J to 4 bases, leaving 1 base not matched to a gene. Germline loops: CDR1 SGHNT, CDR2 YYREEE (reference sequence). This CDR3 region has 13 residues. The CDR3 is CASSDRGRETQYF. CDR3 coding DNA: TGTGCCAGCAGCGACAGGGGGCGAGAGACCCAGTACTTC.

Written as DNA, the CDR3 is TGCAGTGCTAGTGGTCATGGGCCTCCCTACAATGAGCAGTTCTTC. Translating it yields CSASGHGPPYNEQFF. This chain connects TRBV20-1 to TRBJ2-1; D is unresolved. CDR3 size: 15 residues. Germline assignment: CDR1 DFQATT and CDR2 SNEGSKA (reference sequence). The ends were cut back, 3 bases at V and 2 bases at J, with 14 bases in the middle.

The V call is TRBV3-1 (or the pseudogene TRBV3-2), the J call TRBJ2-1, with TRBD2 matching over 14 bases. V trimming: 4 bases; J trimming: 7 bases; junction bases outside the gene matches: 6. The length of the CDR3 is 16 residues. The V gene's germline CDR1 is LGHDT and CDR2 YNNKEL (reference sequence). The CDR3 coding sequence is TGTGCCAGCAGCCCTCCGGGACTAGCGGGAGAGAATGAGCAGTTCTTC. This encodes CASSPPGLAGENEQFF.

The rearrangement uses TRBV27 and TRBJ1-4; 8 positions match TRBD1. This CDR3 is 13 amino acids long. V gave up 3 bases and J gave up 7 bases; unmatched junction bases: 1. The germline V gene encodes CDR1 MNHEY and CDR2 SMNVEV (reference sequence). The CDR3 here is CASSFRGLEKLFF. Here the CDR3 DNA reads TGTGCCAGCAGTTTCAGGGGGCTTGAAAAACTGTTTTTT.

The V and J genes are TRBV5-6 and TRBJ1-4; 9 bases fit TRBD1. The germline V gene has CDR1 SGHDT and CDR2 YYEEEE. There are 15 residues in the CDR3. J lost 8 bases, V lost 4 bases, and 9 bases had no gene match. Here the CDR3 DNA reads TGTGCCAGCAGCCTAGAGACAGGGGGAAGCGAAAAACTGTTTTTT. Translating gives CASSLETGGSEKLFF. Full variable domain (remainder filled in from reference TRBV5-6 and TRBJ1-4): DAGVTQSPTHLIKTRGQQVTLRCSPKSGHDTVSWYQQALGQGPQFIFQYYEEEERQRGNFPDRFSGHQFPNYSSELNVNALLLGDSALYLCASSLETGGSEKLFFGSGTQLSVL.

In nucleotides, the CDR3 is TGTGCCAGCAGGCCGTTGGCCGGGACAGGGGCTGGAAACACCATATATTTT. Its translation is CASRPLAGTGAGNTIYF. This chain links TRBV28 with TRBJ1-3; 10 bases match TRBD1. V shed 6 bases, J shed 2 bases, and the junction held 10 bases outside the gene matches. The CDR3 sequence is 17 residues long. Germline loops: CDR1 MDHEN, CDR2 SYDVKM.

J is TRBJ2-7 and V is TRBV10-3, with 7 bases identical to TRBD1. Germline V CDR1 and CDR2: ENHRY, SYGVKD. The CDR3 runs 16 residues. V shed 2 bases and J 4 bases; nucleotides not matched to a gene: 11. The DNA of the CDR3 is TGTGCCATCAGTGAGACTGGGACAGTAGGAAGGTACGAGCAGTACTTC. It yields the protein CAISETGTVGRYEQYF.

A single count supports this clone. In DNA form, the CDR3 reads TGTGCCAGCAGCTACTCAGTAGAAGGGGATGAGCAGTTCTTC. This encodes CASSYSVEGDEQFF. The V gene is TRBV7-2, the J gene TRBJ2-1, with D possibly matching TRBD1 (5 bases). Trimming left V 4 bases short and J 8 bases short, with 15 bases between. Germline V gene data show CDR1 as SGHTA and CDR2 as FQGNSA. This CDR3 is 14 amino acids long. The complete variable domain, with remaining parts taken from reference TRBV7-2 and TRBJ2-1, reads GAGVSQSPSNKVTEKGKDVELRCDPISGHTALYWYRQSLGQGLEFLIYFQGNSAPDKSGLPSDRFSAERTGGSVSTLTIQRTQQEDSAVYLCASSYSVEGDEQFFGPGTRLTVL.

V and J are TRBV7-2 and TRBJ1-4, with D tentatively TRBD1 (6 bases). The V end was cut by 5 bases, the J end by 11 bases, with 21 bases between. CDR3 length equals 15 residues. Looked up from germline, CDR1 is SGHTA and CDR2 is FQGNSA. The CDR3 sequence: CASSRTGTVREKLFF. CDR3 DNA: TGTGCCAGCAGCAGAACAGGGACCGTTAGGGAGAAACTGTTTTTT.